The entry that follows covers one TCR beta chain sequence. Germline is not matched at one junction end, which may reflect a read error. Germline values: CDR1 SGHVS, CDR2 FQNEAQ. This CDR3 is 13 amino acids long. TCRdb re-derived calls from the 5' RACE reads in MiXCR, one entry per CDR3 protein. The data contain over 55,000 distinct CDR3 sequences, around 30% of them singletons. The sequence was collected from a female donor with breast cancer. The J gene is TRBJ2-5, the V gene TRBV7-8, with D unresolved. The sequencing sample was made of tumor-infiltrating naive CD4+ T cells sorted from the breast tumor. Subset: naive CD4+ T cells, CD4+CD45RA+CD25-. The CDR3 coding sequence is TGTGTCAGCAGCCGCCTCCCTGCGGAGACCCAGTACTTC. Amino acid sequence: CVSSRLPAETQYF.